The 15 T cell receptor beta chains in this list originate from one sample, sequenced in a study of T cell responses to AZD1222 COVID-19 vaccine. Sequencing was performed with immunoSEQ multiplex PCR; in TCRdb, only in-frame clones are kept and a portion is missing. The table has 110,000 or so clones, just over 85% seen once; the top ten hold about 16%. The source material was peripheral blood, sampled 28 days after the second AZD1222 dose. These receptors originate from an adult who received the AZD1222 COVID-19 vaccine.

The rearrangement joins TRBV2 to TRBJ1-6; D unclear. The germline CDR1 and CDR2 sequences are SNHLY and FYNNEI. The CDR3 loop spans 14 amino acids. Trimming stripped 3 bases from V and 11 bases from J, with 14 bases between. In DNA, the CDR3 is TGTGCCAGCAGTGACGGTCTCGAGGTGGCACCCCTCCACTTT. Translating it yields CASSDGLEVAPLHF.

This clone showed up just once. The rearrangement links TRBV5-4 to TRBJ2-7, with D tentatively TRBD1 (6 bases). The germline gives CDR1 SGHNT, CDR2 YYREEE (reference sequence). Trimming removed 1 base at V and 5 bases at J, with 10 bases between. This CDR3 is built from 13 residues. CDR3 nucleotides: TGTGCCAGCAGCTTGACAGGGAACCACGAGCAGTACTTC. Protein product: CASSLTGNHEQYF.

The chain uses TRBV6-5 and TRBJ2-5; 10 nucleotides align to TRBD2. From germline, CDR1 is MNHEY and CDR2 SVGAGI. Trimming cost V 7 bases and J 2 bases; bases outside gene matches: 7. The CDR3 consists of 15 residues. The CDR3, as DNA: TGTGCCAGCACCCAACTAGCGGGAACACAAGAGACCCAGTACTTC. The encoded protein is CASTQLAGTQETQYF.

This chain joins TRBV4-3 and TRBJ2-7, with 13 positions matching TRBD2. V trimming: 0 bases; J trimming: 6 bases; junction bases outside the gene matches: 5. Germline CDR1 reads LGHNA; CDR2 reads YSLEER. This CDR3 contains 16 residues. CDR3 sequence: CASSQDRGLAGSEQYF. In DNA form, the CDR3 reads TGCGCCAGCAGCCAAGATCGGGGACTAGCGGGGTCCGAGCAGTACTTC.

The count of this clone is one. The chain links TRBV20-1 to TRBJ1-2; D unresolved. The germline V and J ends were trimmed by 7 bases and 9 bases, with 15 bases remaining between them. CDR1 and CDR2 (germline): DFQATT, SNEGSKA (reference sequence). The CDR3 spans 11 residues. The CDR3 reads CSVSSEGRYTF. CDR3 DNA: TGCAGTGTATCCAGCGAGGGTCGCTACACCTTC.

The rearrangement joins TRBV3-1 (or the pseudogene TRBV3-2) to TRBJ1-4; D is unclear. Germline V gives CDR1 LGHDT, CDR2 YNNKEL (reference sequence). This CDR3 is 14 amino acids long. V was trimmed by 7 bases and J by 1 base, leaving 10 bases between them. CDR3 amino acids: CASTRGETNEKLFF. The CDR3 DNA reads as TGTGCCAGCACCCGTGGGGAAACTAATGAAAAACTGTTTTTT.

V is TRBV5-1 and J is TRBJ1-6; 7 bases fit TRBD1. Germline CDR1 SGHRS, CDR2 YFSETQ. The CDR3 runs to 15 residues. Unmatched junction bases numbered 2, after V lost 2 bases and J lost 3 bases. The DNA of the CDR3 is TGCGCCAGCAGCTTCCAGGGGGACTATAATTCACCCCTCCACTTT. This translates into CASSFQGDYNSPLHF. Based on the CDR3 plus reference TRBV5-1 and TRBJ1-6, the full variable domain is KAGVTQTPRYLIKTRGQQVTLSCSPISGHRSVSWYQQTPGQGLQFLFEYFSETQRNKGNFPGRFSGRQFSNSRSEMNVSTLELGDSALYLCASSFQGDYNSPLHFGNGTRLTVT.

This sequence joins TRBV3-1 (or the pseudogene TRBV3-2) and TRBJ2-1; the match to TRBD1 covers 8 bases. The CDR3 loop spans 18 amino acids. Per germline, CDR1 LGHDT and CDR2 YNNKEL (reference sequence). Trimming at V came to 0 bases and at J to 4 bases, leaving 11 bases not matched to a gene. Here the CDR3 reads CASSQEGAGQGAYNEQFF. CDR3 bases: TGTGCCAGCAGCCAAGAGGGGGCTGGCCAGGGGGCGTACAATGAGCAGTTCTTC.

This clone has more than one count but fewer than ten. The rearrangement joins TRBV4-3 to TRBJ1-6, with 8 bases identical to TRBD1. The CDR3 consists of 15 residues. Per germline, CDR1 LGHNA and CDR2 YSLEER. The V gene end was trimmed by 0 bases and the J gene end by 9 bases; junction bases not matched to a gene: 4. The CDR3 here is CASSQDPGGFSPLHF. CDR3 in DNA: TGCGCCAGCAGCCAAGATCCAGGGGGCTTTTCACCCCTCCACTTT.

This chain links TRBV6-1 with TRBJ2-7, with 8 bases identical to TRBD1. The V gene's germline CDR1 is MNHNS and CDR2 SASEGT. V dropped 0 bases and J dropped 4; count of bases not matched to a gene: 8. The CDR3 loop spans 16 amino acids. CDR3 amino acids: CASSEAGQGARYEQYF. CDR3 DNA sequence: TGTGCCAGCAGTGAAGCAGGGCAGGGGGCTAGGTACGAGCAGTACTTC.

The rearrangement uses TRBV6-5 and TRBJ1-1, with TRBD1 matching over 7 bases. CDR1 MNHEY and CDR2 SVGAGI come from the germline V gene. This CDR3 is built from 14 residues. The trim removed 6 bases at V and 0 bases at J, leaving 4 bases unmatched. CDR3 sequence: CASRRQGLNTEAFF. The CDR3 DNA sequence: TGTGCCAGCAGAAGACAGGGACTGAACACTGAAGCTTTCTTT.

This chain joins TRBV10-3 and TRBJ1-6; D remains unclear. The CDR3 totals 15 residues. The germline gives CDR1 ENHRY, CDR2 SYGVKD. V was clipped by 0 bases and J by 4 bases, with 7 bases between them. The CDR3 region is CAISESGRYNSPLHF. DNA for the CDR3: TGTGCCATCAGTGAGTCGGGAAGATATAATTCACCCCTCCACTTT.

This clone was recorded only once. The chain has TRBV30 and TRBJ2-7, with 11 nucleotides matching TRBD2. V lost 5 bases to trimming and J lost 3 bases; unmatched junction nucleotides: 3. The CDR3 totals 13 residues. Germline assignment: CDR1 GTSNPN and CDR2 SVGIG (reference sequence). CDR3 nucleotide sequence: TGTGCCTGGGCTAGCGGGAGGTACTACGAGCAGTACTTC. Translating it yields CAWASGRYYEQYF.

This chain connects TRBV12-3 or TRBV12-4 to TRBJ2-1; TRBD2 matches at 7 bases. The CDR3 has 13 amino acids. Trimming at V came to 4 bases and at J to 8 bases, leaving 5 bases not matched to a gene. CDR3 in DNA: TGTGCCAGCAGTTGGGCTAGCGGCGATGAGCAGTTCTTC. It is translated as CASSWASGDEQFF.

V usage is TRBV5-6 and J usage is TRBJ1-4; 9 bases are a match to TRBD1. CDR1 SGHDT and CDR2 YYEEEE come from the germline V gene. Trimming at V came to 3 bases and at J to 7 bases, leaving 10 bases not matched to a gene. This CDR3 spans 16 amino acids. Here the CDR3 DNA reads TGTGCCAGCAGCTCAGCCCTCGACAGGGGGGGTGAAAAACTGTTTTTT. Translation: CASSSALDRGGEKLFF.